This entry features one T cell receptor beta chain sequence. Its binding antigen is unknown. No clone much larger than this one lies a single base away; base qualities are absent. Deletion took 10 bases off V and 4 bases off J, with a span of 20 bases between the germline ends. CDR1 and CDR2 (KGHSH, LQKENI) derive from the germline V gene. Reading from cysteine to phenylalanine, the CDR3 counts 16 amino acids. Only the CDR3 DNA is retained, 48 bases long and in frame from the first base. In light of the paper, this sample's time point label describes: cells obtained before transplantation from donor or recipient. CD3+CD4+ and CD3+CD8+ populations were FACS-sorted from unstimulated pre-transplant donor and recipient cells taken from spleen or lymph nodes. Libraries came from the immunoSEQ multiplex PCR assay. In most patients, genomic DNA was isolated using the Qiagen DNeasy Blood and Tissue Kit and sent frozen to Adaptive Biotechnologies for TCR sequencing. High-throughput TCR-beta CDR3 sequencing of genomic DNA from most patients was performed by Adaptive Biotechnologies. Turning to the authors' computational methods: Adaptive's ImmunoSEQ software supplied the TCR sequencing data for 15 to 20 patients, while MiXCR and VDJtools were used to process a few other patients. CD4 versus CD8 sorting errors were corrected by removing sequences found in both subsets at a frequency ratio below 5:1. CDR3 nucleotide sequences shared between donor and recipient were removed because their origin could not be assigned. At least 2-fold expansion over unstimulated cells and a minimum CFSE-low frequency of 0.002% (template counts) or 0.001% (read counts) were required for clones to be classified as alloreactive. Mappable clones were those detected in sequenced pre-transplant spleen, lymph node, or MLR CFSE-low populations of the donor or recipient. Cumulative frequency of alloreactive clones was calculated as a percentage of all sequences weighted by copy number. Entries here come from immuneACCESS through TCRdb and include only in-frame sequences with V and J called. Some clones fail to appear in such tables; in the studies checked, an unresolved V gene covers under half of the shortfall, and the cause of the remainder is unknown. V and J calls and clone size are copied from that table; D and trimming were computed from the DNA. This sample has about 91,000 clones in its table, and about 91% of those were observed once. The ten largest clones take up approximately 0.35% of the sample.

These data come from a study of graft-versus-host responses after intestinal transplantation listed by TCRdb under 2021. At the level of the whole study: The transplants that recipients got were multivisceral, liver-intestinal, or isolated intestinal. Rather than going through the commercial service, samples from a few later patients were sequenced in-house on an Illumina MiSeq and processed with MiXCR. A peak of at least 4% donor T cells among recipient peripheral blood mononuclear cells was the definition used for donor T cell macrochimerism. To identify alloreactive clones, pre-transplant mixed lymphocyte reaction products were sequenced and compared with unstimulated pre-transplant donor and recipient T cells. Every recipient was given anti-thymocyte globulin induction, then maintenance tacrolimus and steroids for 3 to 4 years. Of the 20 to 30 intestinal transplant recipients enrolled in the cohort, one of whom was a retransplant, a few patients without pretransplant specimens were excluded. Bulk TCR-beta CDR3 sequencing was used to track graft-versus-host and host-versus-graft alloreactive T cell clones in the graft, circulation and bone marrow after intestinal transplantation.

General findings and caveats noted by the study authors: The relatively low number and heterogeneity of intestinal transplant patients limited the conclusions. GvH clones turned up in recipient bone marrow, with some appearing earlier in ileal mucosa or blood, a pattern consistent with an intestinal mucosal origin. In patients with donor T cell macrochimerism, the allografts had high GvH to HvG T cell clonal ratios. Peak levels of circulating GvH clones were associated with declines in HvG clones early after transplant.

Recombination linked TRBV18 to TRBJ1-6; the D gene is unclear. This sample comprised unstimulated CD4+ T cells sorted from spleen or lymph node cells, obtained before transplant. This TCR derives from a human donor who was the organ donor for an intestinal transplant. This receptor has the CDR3 CATSLQSPPYNSPLHF. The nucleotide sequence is TGTGCCACCTCCCTACAGTCTCCTCCATATAATTCACCCCTCCACTTT.